The TCR beta chain under discussion was sequenced for a study of identical twins. On this clonotype itself: Its target is not known.

Findings of the study overall: In drawing conclusions, the study used cross-sectional statistical analysis and did not follow the same donors. Out-of-frame alpha sequences common to twins were enriched for low generation probability.

Template switching introduced a universal primer site, and the cDNA bore unique molecular identifiers. In TCRdb, the 5' RACE reads were re-called with MiXCR into one record per CDR3 protein. The repertoire holds about 490,000 distinct CDR3 sequences, about 15% seen once, with about 0.47% in the top ten. This sample also belongs to another study, concerning yellow fever vaccine responses in identical twins.

This TCR came from a woman between 18 and 29 years old in good health. The sequencing sample was made of CD4+ T cells sorted from blood.

Written as DNA, the CDR3 is TGTGCCAGCAGACCTCAGGCAGGGGGGAATGAGCAGTTCTTC. It codes for CASRPQAGGNEQFF. The chain is built from TRBV11-3 and TRBJ2-1, with D maybe TRBD1 (7 bases). The germline gives CDR1 SGHNT, CDR2 YENEEA. Trimming left V 6 bases short and J 7 bases short, with 16 bases between. This CDR3 comprises 14 residues. Looking up the rest from reference TRBV11-3 and TRBJ2-1 gives the full variable domain: EAGVVQSPRYKIIEKKQPVAFWCNPISGHNTLYWYLQNLGQGPELLIRYENEEAVDDSQLPKDRFSAERLKGVDSTLKIQPAELGDSAVYLCASRPQAGGNEQFFGPGTRLTVL.